Listed below are T cell receptor beta chains from one sample, sequenced in a study of CD8 T cells in Susac syndrome. TCRdb called the immunoSEQ multiplex PCR reads again in MiXCR, with one record for every CDR3 protein. The table records fewer than 65,000 distinct CDR3 sequences, more than 80% of them present only once. The material sequenced was CD8+ T cells from PBMCs. All receptors derive from a human donor in good health. The CDR3 runs from the conserved cysteine through the conserved F or W. The order of the fields is V gene, J gene, D gene, clone size, CDR3 DNA, CDR3 protein. A D gene is named only where the DNA matches it firmly. Rows may omit the clone size; those that give it use once, few, many or a size class.

TRBV10-3,TRBJ1-1,-,-,TGTGCCATCAGTGATGAGGCCCGGGACACGTCGAACACTGAAGCTTTCTTT,CAISDEARDTSNTEAFF
TRBV7-6,TRBJ2-7,-,-,TGTGCCAGCACCTCATCCTACGAGCAGTACTTC,CASTSSYEQYF
TRBV7-9,TRBJ2-3,TRBD2,-,TGTGCCAGCAGCTTAGTTAGCGGGGTACCGGATACGCAGTATTTT,CASSLVSGVPDTQYF
TRBV11-2,TRBJ2-2,-,-,TGTGCCAGCAGCCGGGACCTAGGGGGGGTAATCGGGGAGCTGTTTTTT,CASSRDLGGVIGELFF
TRBV12-3/TRBV12-4,TRBJ2-1,-,-,TGTGCCAGCACCCCTGGGGGCCCCTCCTACAATGAGCAGTTCTTC,CASTPGGPSYNEQFF
TRBV27,TRBJ2-7,-,-,TGTGCCAGCAGTACCGCCTACGAGCAGTACTTC,CASSTAYEQYF
TRBV5-6,TRBJ1-1,-,-,TGTGCCAGCAGCTTGAGTTTCTACACTGAAGCTTTCTTT,CASSLSFYTEAFF
TRBV12-3/TRBV12-4,TRBJ1-1,TRBD1,-,TGTGCCAGCAGCTCTCAAGACAGGGGCCCGAACACTGAAGCTTTCTTT,CASSSQDRGPNTEAFF
TRBV4-2,TRBJ2-1,-,-,TGTGCCAGCAGCCCTACCCTTGAGAATGAGCAGTTCTTC,CASSPTLENEQFF
TRBV16,TRBJ1-4,-,once,TGTGCCAGCAGCCAAGATCGCGTTGAAAAACTGTTTTTT,CASSQDRVEKLFF
TRBV7-8,TRBJ2-1,TRBD2,-,TGTGCCAGCAGCCCCTCGGGGCGGGGGGGTAATGAGCAGTTCTTC,CASSPSGRGGNEQFF
TRBV28,TRBJ2-2,-,-,TGTGCCAGCAGCCGGCCCGCCACCGGGGAGCTGTTTTTT,CASSRPATGELFF
TRBV7-9,TRBJ1-6,-,-,TGTGCCAGCAGCTTACTTGGGGGAGAGGACTCACCCCTCCACTTT,CASSLLGGEDSPLHF
TRBV12-5,TRBJ2-1,TRBD1,-,TGTGCTAGTGGCCTTACAGGGGGCGTCCGCCCTGAACAGTTCTTC,CASGLTGGVRPEQFF
TRBV6-5,TRBJ1-2,-,-,TGTGCCAGCAGTCAAGGGACCTACTATAACTATGGCTACACCTTC,CASSQGTYYNYGYTF
TRBV5-4,TRBJ2-5,TRBD2,-,TGTGCCAGCAGCCCGGGACTAGCGGGGACACAAGAGACCCAGTACTTC,CASSPGLAGTQETQYF
TRBV5-6,TRBJ2-7,TRBD1,-,TGTGCCAGCAGCTGGGACAGGGGCTCCTACGAGCAGTACTTC,CASSWDRGSYEQYF
TRBV2,TRBJ1-2,-,-,TGTGCCAGACAAGAACCCCGGGGGGCATATGGCTACACCTTC,CARQEPRGAYGYTF
TRBV20-1,TRBJ1-2,-,-,TGCAGTGCTAGGGGGGGAGAAAGCTATGGCTACACCTTC,CSARGGESYGYTF
TRBV27,TRBJ2-7,-,-,TGTGCCAGCAGTTTATCAGCCCCGGGCACTTACGAGCAGTACTTC,CASSLSAPGTYEQYF
TRBV5-1,TRBJ2-5,-,-,TGCGCCAGCAGTTCAAAATGGACGGAACAAGAGACCCAGTACTTC,CASSSKWTEQETQYF
TRBV12-2,TRBJ2-1,-,-,TGTGCAAGTCGCTTAGACCCCTCACGGGGGTTCAATGAGCAGTTCTTC,CASRLDPSRGFNEQFF
TRBV6-1,TRBJ2-7,TRBD1,-,TGTGCCAGCAGTGAACTCCCCGACAGGGGCTCCTACGAGCAGTACTTC,CASSELPDRGSYEQYF
TRBV20-1,TRBJ2-1,TRBD2,-,TGCAGTGCTCTACCGGGACTATCGATGACCTACAATGAGCAGTTCTTC,CSALPGLSMTYNEQFF
TRBV20-1,TRBJ2-1,TRBD2,-,TGCAGTGTTCGCCGCGGGGGGTCCTACAATGAGCAGTTCTTC,CSVRRGGSYNEQFF
TRBV3-1,TRBJ2-3,-,once,TGTGCCAGCAGCCAAGGTGTAGGCCAACCGGCAGATACGCAGTATTTT,CASSQGVGQPADTQYF
TRBV27,TRBJ2-7,-,-,TGTGCCAGCAGTTTATCGATTGGGGACCCACGAGCTCGCGAGCAGTACTTC,CASSLSIGDPRAREQYF
TRBV12-3/TRBV12-4,TRBJ2-2,-,-,TGTGCCAGCAGTTGGGGCCTGACGGGCGGGGAGCTGTTTTTT,CASSWGLTGGELFF
TRBV29-1,TRBJ1-2,-,-,TGCAGCGTTCTCTCGGTGGGGACTAACTATGGCTACACCTTC,CSVLSVGTNYGYTF
TRBV20-1,TRBJ2-5,-,-,TGCAGTGGAAGAGGATCAGGGGAAGAGACCCAGTACTTC,CSGRGSGEETQYF
TRBV30,TRBJ1-5,-,-,TGTGCCTGGAGCGGGGAGCCGTATAGCAATCAGCCCCAGCATTTT,CAWSGEPYSNQPQHF
TRBV7-8,TRBJ2-5,TRBD2,-,TGTGCCAGCAGCCCGGGACTAGCGGGGGGTCCGGAGACCCAGTACTTC,CASSPGLAGGPETQYF
TRBV10-3,TRBJ1-1,-,-,TGTGCCATCAGTGAGGAGCGGGCCGGGCCTGAAGCTTTCTTT,CAISEERAGPEAFF
TRBV11-2,TRBJ2-7,TRBD2,few,TGTGCCAGCAGCCTCGGGAGGTACGAGCAGTACTTC,CASSLGRYEQYF
TRBV7-9,TRBJ2-7,TRBD1,-,TGTGCCAGCAGTTCAGGACAGGGGATACCCTACGAGCAGTACTTC,CASSSGQGIPYEQYF
TRBV19,TRBJ2-7,TRBD1,-,TGTGCCAGCCGACAGGGGCTGGACGAGCAGTACTTC,CASRQGLDEQYF